This TCR beta chain was observed in a study of early T cells in non-severe SARS-CoV-2 infection (dated by TCRdb to about 2021). Turning to the overall study: Because TCR sequencing relied on bulk RNA taken from unsorted whole blood, pairing of alpha and beta chains was not possible. The investigation overall reported the following: Matching against VDJdb was skewed toward anti-spike CD8 responses, likely underestimated virus-specific expansions, and missed private and CD4 specificities.

Library preparation used 5' RACE. Instrument used: NextSeq 500. To correct for sequencing error and PCR bias, the TCR library protocol tagged individual cDNA molecules with unique molecular identifiers. Sequencing covered both TCR alpha and beta chains, and within each sample the abundances of alpha and beta sequences were tightly co-correlated. In the authors' own workflow: V gene, J gene and CDR3 annotation of TCR sequences was performed with Decombinator V4. TCRs were defined as expanded if a significant change between any two time points was detected under a Poisson model with p below 0.0001. TCR abundances were normalised to the total number of TCRs sequenced in each sample and reported as counts per million. TRAV1-2 paired with TRAJ12, TRAJ20 or TRAJ33 defined MAIT TCRs, while TRAV10 paired with TRAJ18 defined iNKT TCRs. VDJdb, accessed 1 November 2021, was searched for CMV, EBV and SARS-CoV-2 annotated TCRs, excluding TCRs annotated for multiple antigens. TCRdb cleaned the public reads at Q25 with fastp, built clones with MiXCR and kept in-frame beta chains. Rows are unified per CDR3 protein, each entry keeping the most common DNA and genes. Clone size and V and J calls follow TCRdb, not the original study. The sample contains approximately 30,000 distinct CDR3 sequences, 4.7% of them found a single time. The ten most abundant clones make up 6.5% to 8.5% of the sample.

Set within a cohort of healthcare workers in London, UK, this nested case-control study involved weekly PCR testing of nasopharyngeal swabs along with blood sampling. Healthcare workers were enrolled in the week of the UK lockdown, from 23 to 31 March 2020, and were followed every week for up to roughly 16 weeks. This clonotype was counted many times. Which antigen it targets is not known. No clone much larger than this one lies a single base away; base qualities are absent. From its cysteine to its phenylalanine, the CDR3 spans 14 amino acids. The entry retains the CDR3 DNA only, 42 bases that are in frame from base 1. Cut back by 5 bases and 0 bases, the V and J ends lie 10 bases apart.

The receptor was derived from an adult who was a healthcare worker with PCR-confirmed SARS-CoV-2 infection or an uninfected control (not recorded which). Sequenced input: whole blood. The sequence is built from TRBV12-3 or TRBV12-4 and TRBJ1-1, with an unclear D gene assignment. The CDR3 corresponds to CASSQRIMNTEAFF. The DNA sequence reads TGTGCCAGCAGTCAAAGGATTATGAACACTGAAGCTTTCTTT.